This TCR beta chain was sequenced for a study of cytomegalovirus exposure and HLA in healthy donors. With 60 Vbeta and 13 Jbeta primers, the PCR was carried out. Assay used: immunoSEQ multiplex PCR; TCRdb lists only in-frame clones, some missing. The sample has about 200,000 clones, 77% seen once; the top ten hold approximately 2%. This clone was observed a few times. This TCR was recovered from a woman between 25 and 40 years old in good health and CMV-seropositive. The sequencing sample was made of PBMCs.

In DNA, the CDR3 is TGTGCCAGCAGCCCCCCCACTAGCGGAGACAATGAGCAGTTCTTC. This translates into CASSPPTSGDNEQFF. The chain joins TRBV7-7 to TRBJ2-1, with 8 bases matching TRBD2. Germline V lookup: CDR1 SSHAT, CDR2 FNYEAQ (reference sequence). V shed 5 bases and J 5 bases; nucleotides not matched to a gene: 8. This CDR3 has 15 residues.